These 29 T cell receptor beta chains originate from one sample sequenced in a study of human T cells and chemical hapten exposure. MiXCR, run by TCRdb on the RACE reads, gives a single entry per CDR3 protein. The sample records 35,000 to 50,000 distinct CDR3 sequences, approximately 10% being singletons. Time point noted: patch test 2, 6 weeks after DPC sensitization. Treatment in this sample: therapeutic diphenylcyclopropenone sensitization with weekly scalp DPC. Before extraction, the whole blood was not fractionated, and total RNA was taken from it. Sequences were derived from whole blood, sampled in connection with sensitization to the hapten diphenylcyclopropenone (DPC). These TCRs come from a woman aged 25 to 39 with alopecia areata. Some clones in this sample may be carry-over from other donors' samples.

This clonotype was seen a single time. The chain joins TRBV20-1 to TRBJ1-1; no clear D gene. Germline V gene data show CDR1 as DFQATT and CDR2 as SNEGSKA (reference sequence). CDR3 length equals 9 residues. The CDR3 sequence is CRVGPEAFF. The CDR3 nucleotides are TGCAGGGTCGGTCCTGAAGCTTTCTTT.

This chain connects TRBV7-2 to TRBJ2-2; D is perhaps TRBD1 or TRBD2 (5 bases each). CDR1 is SGHTA and CDR2 is FQGNSA in the germline V gene. Trimming removed 5 bases from V and 4 bases from J, with 11 bases in between. There are 14 residues in the CDR3. This CDR3 is CASSPGPGTGELFF. The CDR3 DNA reads TGTGCCAGCAGCCCGGGGCCAGGCACCGGGGAGCTGTTTTTT.

V usage is TRBV30 and J usage is TRBJ1-6, with D maybe TRBD1 (6 bases). This CDR3 is 15 amino acids long. Germline V CDR1 and CDR2: GTSNPN, SVGIG (reference sequence). V gave up 1 base and J gave up 7 bases, with 14 bases separating them. The chain's CDR3 is CAWSALGGWNSPLHF. The DNA for the CDR3 is TGTGCCTGGAGTGCTTTGGGGGGCTGGAATTCACCCCTCCACTTT.

J is TRBJ1-2 and V is TRBV19; 9 nucleotides line up with TRBD1. Losses at the gene ends were 9 bases for V and 4 bases for J; bases not matched to a gene: 9. Germline values: CDR1 LNHDA, CDR2 SQIVND (reference sequence). The CDR3 is 14 amino acids. The DNA for the CDR3 is TGTGCCAGCACTCCGGGACAGGGCAGCTATGGCTACACCTTC. This encodes CASTPGQGSYGYTF.

This clonotype was recorded at least ten times. The chain joins TRBV5-4 to TRBJ2-3; 10 nucleotides agree with TRBD1. The CDR3 loop spans 15 amino acids. Germline values: CDR1 SGHNT, CDR2 YYREEE (reference sequence). Trimming took 4 bases from V and 2 from J; bases not matched to a gene: 4. CDR3 nucleotides: TGTGCCAGCAGCCCAGGGACAGGGGACACAGATACGCAGTATTTT. This gives the protein CASSPGTGDTDTQYF.

In this sample, this clonotype turned up many times. The chain is built from TRBV4-3 and TRBJ1-2, with D perhaps matching TRBD1 (6 bases). The CDR3 spans 14 residues. The germline V gene encodes CDR1 LGHNA and CDR2 YSLEER. The V end was cut by 4 bases, the J end by 4 bases, with 13 bases between. In DNA, the CDR3 is TGCGCCAGCAGCCCCGGGGGGGGCAGCTATGGCTACACCTTC. It encodes CASSPGGGSYGYTF.

This clonotype has more than one count but fewer than ten. The chain has TRBV3-1 and TRBJ2-4; D remains ambiguous. The CDR3 covers 13 residues. Germline loops: CDR1 LGHDT, CDR2 YNNKEL (reference sequence). V shed 6 bases and J shed 1 base, with 7 bases lying between them. The CDR3: CASSPWAKNIQYF. The CDR3 coding sequence is TGTGCCAGCAGTCCGTGGGCCAAAAACATTCAGTACTTC. The whole variable domain, filled in from reference TRBV3-1 and TRBJ2-4, reads DTAVSQTPKYLVTQMGNDKSIKCEQNLGHDTMYWYKQDSKKFLKIMFSYNNKELIINETVPNRFSPKSPDKAHLNLHINSLELGDSAVYFCASSPWAKNIQYFGAGTRLSVL.

This clonotype has only a few counts. In DNA form, the CDR3 reads TGTGCCCCCGTTACCCCACGGCTCATCGGGCCCTACAATGAGCAGTTCTTC. Its protein product is CAPVTPRLIGPYNEQFF. The gene calls are TRBV27 and TRBJ2-1; D is unresolved. Germline V gene lookup returns CDR1 MNHEY and CDR2 SMNVEV (reference sequence). The germline V and J ends were trimmed by 11 bases and 2 bases, with 25 bases remaining between them. The CDR3 has 17 residues.

This clonotype came up many times. V is TRBV11-2 and J is TRBJ2-7, with D perhaps given as TRBD1 or TRBD2 (5 bases each). The V and J ends lost 0 bases and 2 bases respectively, with 14 bases between them. CDR1 is SGHAT and CDR2 is FQNNGV in the germline V gene. The CDR3 runs 16 residues. In DNA, the CDR3 is TGTGCCAGCAGCTTAGATGAGTCAGGGACCACCTACGAGCAGTACTTC. Translated: CASSLDESGTTYEQYF.

This sequence joins TRBV3-1 and TRBJ1-4; possible D gene TRBD1, 5 bases. Germline V gene data show CDR1 as LGHDT and CDR2 as YNNKEL (reference sequence). The V end was cut by 8 bases, the J end by 11 bases, with 21 bases between. CDR3 size: 14 residues. For the CDR3, the DNA is TGTGCCAGCCAATCCCCCGGGGCTTCGGGGAAACTGTTTTTT. Amino acid sequence: CASQSPGASGKLFF.

This rearrangement joins TRBV7-2 to TRBJ2-1; 10 nucleotides match TRBD2. This CDR3 contains 15 residues. The V segment lost 6 bases and the J segment 4 bases; nucleotides outside the gene matches: 6. The V gene's germline CDR1 is SGHTA and CDR2 FQGNSA. The CDR3 DNA reads TGTGCCAGCAGATCCGGGACTAGCGCATACAATGAGCAGTTCTTC. Its translation is CASRSGTSAYNEQFF.

This clonotype was seen a handful of times. The chain uses TRBV28 and TRBJ2-1; D ambiguous. The CDR3 length is 15 residues. V was shortened by 6 bases and J by 5 bases, with 17 bases between the two germline ends. CDR1 MDHEN and CDR2 SYDVKM come from the germline V gene. In DNA form, the CDR3 reads TGTGCCAGCAGCTCGCCCGCAGGAAAGGACAATGAGCAGTTCTTC. It encodes CASSSPAGKDNEQFF. Drawing the rest from reference TRBV28 and TRBJ2-1, the complete variable domain is DVKVTQSSRYLVKRTGEKVFLECVQDMDHENMFWYRQDPGLGLRLIYFSYDVKMKEKGDIPEGYSVSREKKERFSLILESASTNQTSMYLCASSSPAGKDNEQFFGPGTRLTVL.

The sample holds many counts of this clonotype. The CDR3 coding sequence is TGTGCCAGCATCAGGGCAGGCGAGCAGTACTTC. Translating gives CASIRAGEQYF. The gene calls are TRBV2 and TRBJ2-7; TRBD1 might be the D (5 bases). V was pared by 7 bases and J by 6 bases, with 10 bases between. Germline loops: CDR1 SNHLY, CDR2 FYNNEI. The CDR3 has 11 amino acids.

In its sample, this clonotype was seen a few times. The V and J genes are TRBV6-6 and TRBJ1-6; TRBD1 aligns across 8 bases. CDR3 size: 15 residues. Germline trimming cut 5 bases from V and 7 bases from J; bases unmatched to any gene: 7. CDR1 is MNHNY and CDR2 is SVGAGI in the germline V gene (reference sequence). The DNA of the CDR3 is TGTGCCAGCAGTCCCCGGGACAGGAAGAATTCACCCCTCCACTTT. Translated: CASSPRDRKNSPLHF.

The sample holds many counts of this clonotype. V gene TRBV7-8 combines with J gene TRBJ1-1, with a possible D match to TRBD1 (5 bases). The CDR3 extends over 15 amino acids. CDR1 and CDR2 (germline): SGHVS, FQNEAQ. Trimming pared 0 bases from V and 0 bases from J, leaving 8 bases between. This chain's CDR3 is CASSLAPDMNTEAFF. In DNA form, the CDR3 reads TGTGCCAGCAGCTTAGCGCCGGACATGAACACTGAAGCTTTCTTT.

The chain employs TRBV4-2 and TRBJ2-1, with 7 bases that match TRBD2. Trimming took 0 bases from V and 6 from J; bases not matched to a gene: 11. This CDR3 has 17 amino acids. CDR1 is LGHNA and CDR2 is YNFKEQ in the germline V gene. In DNA, the CDR3 is TGTGCCAGCAGCCAAGATCTGGTGACTAGCAGGATCAATGAGCAGTTCTTC. It is translated as CASSQDLVTSRINEQFF.

This clonotype has a count of ten or more. The CDR3: CSASGDLTDTQYF. The CDR3 nucleotides read TGCAGTGCTTCCGGGGATTTGACAGATACGCAGTATTTT. This chain connects TRBV20-1 to TRBJ2-3; D perhaps matches TRBD2 (5 bases). This CDR3 is 13 amino acids long. Germline V gene sequence: CDR1 DFQATT, CDR2 SNEGSKA (reference sequence). Trimming left V 5 bases short and J 3 bases short, with 12 bases between.

In this sample, this clonotype turned up a few times. The J gene is TRBJ1-1, the V gene TRBV19; the match to TRBD1 covers 10 bases. CDR3 length: 14 residues. The V segment lost 9 bases and the J segment 3 bases; nucleotides outside the gene matches: 7. Germline V CDR1 and CDR2: LNHDA, SQIVND (reference sequence). The CDR3 DNA reads TGTGCCAGCAAACCGGGACAGGGGTACACTGAAGCTTTCTTT. This codes for CASKPGQGYTEAFF.

This clonotype has a count of ten or more. The chain uses TRBV2 and TRBJ1-5; 8 bases line up with TRBD1. This CDR3 has 21 residues. V lost 6 bases to trimming and J lost 2 bases; unmatched junction nucleotides: 24. Germline V lookup: CDR1 SNHLY, CDR2 FYNNEI. The CDR3, as DNA: TGTGCCAGCAGCAGAGGCCGCCTGGGACAGGACTTGTTTTCCGGCAATCAGCCCCAGCATTTT. Its translation: CASSRGRLGQDLFSGNQPQHF.

This clonotype was recorded at least ten times. V usage is TRBV7-9 and J usage is TRBJ2-7; tentatively, D is TRBD1 (6 bases). Germline values: CDR1 SEHNR, CDR2 FQNEAQ (reference sequence). The V end was cut by 3 bases, the J end by 2 bases, with 11 bases between. This CDR3 has 14 residues. This CDR3 reads CASSFLDSPYEQYF. CDR3 sequence (DNA): TGTGCCAGCAGCTTTTTGGACAGTCCCTACGAGCAGTACTTC.

This clonotype was picked up a small number of times. The chain couples TRBV18 to TRBJ1-1, with unresolved D. The germline V gene has CDR1 KGHSH and CDR2 LQKENI. V gave up 2 bases and J gave up 1 base, with 14 bases separating them. The CDR3 extends over 16 amino acids. As DNA, the CDR3 is TGTGCCAGCTCACCAACCGCTGAAGAATGGAACACTGAAGCTTTCTTT. As protein: CASSPTAEEWNTEAFF. The full variable domain, in which reference TRBV18 and TRBJ1-1 provide the parts outside the CDR3, is NAGVMQNPRHLVRRRGQEARLRCSPMKGHSHVYWYRQLPEEGLKFMVYLQKENIIDESGMPKERFSAEFPKEGPSILRIQQVVRGDSAAYFCASSPTAEEWNTEAFFGQGTRLTVV.

The chain couples TRBV5-4 to TRBJ2-2; D is unresolved. Germline-derived CDR1 and CDR2 are SGHNT and YYREEE (reference sequence). The CDR3 runs to 14 residues. V lost 0 bases to trimming and J lost 4 bases, with 7 bases between them. The CDR3 DNA is TGTGCCAGCAGCTTGGCTGGCGGCACCGGGGAGCTGTTTTTT. Its translation: CASSLAGGTGELFF.

This clonotype is judged hyperexpanded (1% or more). The chain is built from TRBV2 and TRBJ2-7; 8 bases line up with TRBD1. Germline V gene lookup returns CDR1 SNHLY and CDR2 FYNNEI. V was pared by 8 bases and J by 2 bases, with 5 bases of the junction left unmatched. The CDR3 extends over 13 amino acids. CDR3 protein: CASDGQGPYEQYF. In nucleotides, the CDR3 is TGTGCCAGCGACGGACAGGGACCCTACGAGCAGTACTTC.

The chain has TRBV14 and TRBJ1-1; D is unresolved. The CDR3 is made up of 16 amino acids. V shed 0 bases and J shed 5 bases, with 16 bases lying between them. Per the germline V gene, CDR1 is SGHDN and CDR2 is FVKESK. The CDR3 is CASSQDIGTGRTEAFF. DNA for the CDR3: TGTGCCAGCAGCCAAGATATTGGAACGGGGAGGACTGAAGCTTTCTTT.

V and J are TRBV30 and TRBJ1-2; D ambiguous. Germline assignment: CDR1 GTSNPN and CDR2 SVGIG (reference sequence). CDR3 length: 14 residues. Trimming left V 0 bases short and J 0 bases short, with 8 bases between. The CDR3 region is CAWSVSPSNYGYTF. CDR3 in DNA: TGTGCCTGGAGTGTCTCTCCGTCTAACTATGGCTACACCTTC.

The V call is TRBV5-5, the J call TRBJ2-7; D is perhaps TRBD1 or TRBD2 (5 bases each). CDR1 is SGHKS and CDR2 is YYEKEE in the germline V gene (reference sequence). Trimming cost V 4 bases and J 7 bases, with 21 bases left between them. CDR3 size: 15 residues. CDR3 nucleotide sequence: TGTGCCAGCAGCCAGACCGGGACCAACGCCAGGGAGCAGTACTTC. Its translation: CASSQTGTNAREQYF.

The sample holds a few counts of this clonotype. This chain links TRBV4-3 with TRBJ2-7; 9 bases align to TRBD2. V shed 4 bases and J 1 base; nucleotides not matched to a gene: 8. Germline-derived CDR1 and CDR2 are LGHNA and YSLEER. This CDR3 has 16 residues. For the CDR3, the DNA is TGCGCCAGCAGCCTGGCCAGCGGGGGGACGTCCTACGAGCAGTACTTC. It is translated as CASSLASGGTSYEQYF.

The V call is TRBV9, the J call TRBJ2-7, with a possible D match to TRBD2 (6 bases). Germline V gives CDR1 SGDLS, CDR2 YYNGEE. Trimming cost V 4 bases and J 3 bases, with 17 bases left between them. The CDR3 contains 15 residues. This CDR3 reads CASSLTGDPNYEQYF. CDR3 DNA sequence: TGTGCCAGCAGCCTTACGGGGGACCCCAACTACGAGCAGTACTTC. Based on the CDR3 plus reference TRBV9 and TRBJ2-7, the full variable domain is DSGVTQTPKHLITATGQRVTLRCSPRSGDLSVYWYQQSLDQGLQFLIQYYNGEERAKGNILERFSAQQFPDLHSELNLSSLELGDSALYFCASSLTGDPNYEQYFGPGTRLTVT.

This clonotype was counted ten times or more. The J gene is TRBJ2-3, the V gene TRBV4-3; 10 bases line up with TRBD2. The CDR3 totals 19 residues. The V and J ends lost 1 base and 8 bases, in that order; junction bases with no gene match: 18. CDR1 is LGHNA, CDR2 YSLEER, per germline. CDR3 protein: CASSQVLVDSSGGGSTQYF. The DNA for the CDR3 is TGCGCCAGCAGCCAAGTCCTGGTTGATTCTAGCGGGGGCGGATCTACGCAGTATTTT.